The rows below give T cell receptor beta chains drawn from one sample of a study of control samples from healthy donors and cancer patients. The assay was immunoSEQ multiplex PCR, and TCRdb's table has in-frame clones only and misses some. The sample lists 15,000 to 20,000 clones; around nine tenths were seen once. Material: PBMCs. The receptors here all came from a woman aged 60-75 years with head and neck cancer. CDR3s include the opening cysteine and the closing phenylalanine or tryptophan.

j_call v_call cdr3_aa
TRBJ2-6 TRBV6-2/TRBV6-3 CASSYQLAGGHSGANVLTF
TRBJ1-6 TRBV30 CAWSLVGNTYYSPLHF
TRBJ1-5 TRBV18 CASSGTGTAQPQHF
TRBJ2-1 TRBV9 CASSPTVSYNEQFF
TRBJ1-1 TRBV7-9 CASRGGQGNTEAFF
TRBJ2-1 TRBV5-1 CASSLRYNEQFF
TRBJ2-7 TRBV19 CASRPGRETSEQYF
TRBJ2-1 TRBV19 CASSRRSSYNEQFF
TRBJ2-6 TRBV6-4 CASSDQGAGANVLTF
TRBJ2-1 TRBV27 CASSPQGTEQFF
TRBJ2-1 TRBV27 CASSLSYRYNEQFF
TRBJ1-4 TRBV28 CASSLRGQHNEKLFF
TRBJ2-2 TRBV10-3 CASHPAGDTGELFF
TRBJ1-4 TRBV7-9 CASTLPGDRGATNEKLFF
TRBJ1-4 TRBV2 CASTGLEGKLFF
TRBJ2-7 TRBV4-1 CASSPYLGEQYF
TRBJ1-3 TRBV13 CASSRTGPSGNTIYF
TRBJ2-6 TRBV7-9 CASSPRPGQGASGANVLTF
TRBJ2-4 TRBV6-1 CASSDPDRDRAIIAKNIQYF
TRBJ1-1 TRBV6-5 CASSYSEINLNTEAFF
TRBJ2-7 TRBV7-2 CASSPQAGSYEQYF
TRBJ2-7 TRBV18 CASSPGLAGGHEQYF
TRBJ2-5 TRBV28 CASSLWGRGQETQYF
TRBJ2-3 TRBV14 CASSQDRAADTQYF
TRBJ1-1 TRBV7-9 CASSSRALREAFF
TRBJ2-7 TRBV2 CASSPQLRIYEQYF
TRBJ2-3 TRBV25-1 CASSESGGLSDTQYF
TRBJ1-2 TRBV7-2 CASSLAGPSRNGYTF
TRBJ2-1 TRBV28 CASSPRSRDRPYNEQFF
TRBJ2-1 TRBV15 CATSENLVSSYNEQFF
TRBJ2-1 TRBV18 CASSPASGNTNEQFF
TRBJ1-5 TRBV30 CAWNWGNQPQHF